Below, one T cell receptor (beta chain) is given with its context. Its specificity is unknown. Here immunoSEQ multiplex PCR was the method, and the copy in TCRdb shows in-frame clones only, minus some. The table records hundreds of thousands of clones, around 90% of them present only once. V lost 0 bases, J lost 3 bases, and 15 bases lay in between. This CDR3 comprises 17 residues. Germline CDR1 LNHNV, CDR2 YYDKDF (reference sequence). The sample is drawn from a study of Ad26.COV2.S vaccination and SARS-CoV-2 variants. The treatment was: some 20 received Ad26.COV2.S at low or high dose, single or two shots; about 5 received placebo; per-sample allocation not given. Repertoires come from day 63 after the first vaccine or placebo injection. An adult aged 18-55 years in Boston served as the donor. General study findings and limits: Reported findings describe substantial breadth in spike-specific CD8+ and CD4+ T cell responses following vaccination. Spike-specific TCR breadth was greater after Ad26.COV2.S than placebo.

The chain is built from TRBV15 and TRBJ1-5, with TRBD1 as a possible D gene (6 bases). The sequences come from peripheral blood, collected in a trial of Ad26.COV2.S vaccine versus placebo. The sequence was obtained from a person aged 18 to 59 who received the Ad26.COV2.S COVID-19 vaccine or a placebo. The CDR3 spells CATSRDGGAGYNQPQHF. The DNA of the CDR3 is TGTGCCACCAGCAGAGATGGGGGGGCAGGGTACAATCAGCCCCAGCATTTT.